What follows describes a single T cell receptor (beta chain). Its antigen is not identified. The data belong to a study of cytotoxic CD8 clonotypes in ibrutinib-treated CLL. Study in general: For this cohort, patients were ten to twelve relapsed/refractory and under 16 treatment-naive, while 17 were IGHV unmutated. Study-level findings and limits: Rising at ibrutinib response, clonality subsequently fell back toward baseline at progression.

Sequenced by immunoSEQ multiplex PCR; TCRdb stores in-frame clones only, minus some. The sample contains about 160,000 clones, approximately 90% of which appear only once. The CDR3 is 14 residues long. In germline, CDR1 is SGHVS, CDR2 FNYEAQ. The V and J ends lost 2 bases and 1 base respectively, with 9 bases between them. The chain combines TRBV7-6 with TRBJ2-7; D is possibly TRBD1 (6 bases). The receptor was isolated from a human donor with chronic lymphocytic leukemia. The sequencing used PBMCs, collected at disease progression, from a patient treated with ibrutinib. The CDR3 nucleotides read TGTGCCAGCAGCTTAACAGGACAGTCCTACGAGCAGTACTTC. As protein: CASSLTGQSYEQYF. The whole variable domain, filled in from reference TRBV7-6 and TRBJ2-7, reads GAGVSQSPRYKVTKRGQDVALRCDPISGHVSLYWYRQALGQGPEFLTYFNYEAQQDKSGLPNDRFSAERPEGSISTLTIQRTEQRDSAMYRCASSLTGQSYEQYFGPGTRLTVT.